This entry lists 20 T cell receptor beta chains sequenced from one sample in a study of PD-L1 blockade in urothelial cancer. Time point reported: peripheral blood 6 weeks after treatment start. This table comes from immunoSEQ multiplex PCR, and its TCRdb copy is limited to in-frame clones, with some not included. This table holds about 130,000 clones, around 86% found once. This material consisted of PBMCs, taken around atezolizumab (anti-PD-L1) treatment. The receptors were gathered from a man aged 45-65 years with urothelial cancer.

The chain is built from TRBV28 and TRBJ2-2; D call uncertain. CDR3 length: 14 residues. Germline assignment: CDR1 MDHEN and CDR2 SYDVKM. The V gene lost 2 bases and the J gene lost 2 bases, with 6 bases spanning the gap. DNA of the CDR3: TGTGCCAGCAGTTTACTAACTAACACCGGGGAGCTGTTTTTT. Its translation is CASSLLTNTGELFF.

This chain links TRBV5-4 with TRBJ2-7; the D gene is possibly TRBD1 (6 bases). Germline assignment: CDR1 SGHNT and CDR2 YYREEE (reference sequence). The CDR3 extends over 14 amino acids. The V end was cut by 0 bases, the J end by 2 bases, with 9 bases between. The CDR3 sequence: CASSLGQATYEQYF. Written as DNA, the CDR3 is TGTGCCAGCAGCTTGGGACAGGCTACCTACGAGCAGTACTTC.

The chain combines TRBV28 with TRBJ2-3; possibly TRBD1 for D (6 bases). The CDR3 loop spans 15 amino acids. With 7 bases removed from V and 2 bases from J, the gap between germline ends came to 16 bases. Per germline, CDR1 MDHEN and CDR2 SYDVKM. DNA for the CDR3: TGTGCCAGCACCAGTACAGGGCGCGACACAGATACGCAGTATTTT. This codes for CASTSTGRDTDTQYF.

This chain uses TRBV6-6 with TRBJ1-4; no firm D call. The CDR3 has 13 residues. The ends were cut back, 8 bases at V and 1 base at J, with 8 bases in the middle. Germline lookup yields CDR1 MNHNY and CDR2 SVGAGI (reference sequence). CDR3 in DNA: TGTGCCAGCGGTCGGGGAACTAATGAAAAACTGTTTTTT. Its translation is CASGRGTNEKLFF.

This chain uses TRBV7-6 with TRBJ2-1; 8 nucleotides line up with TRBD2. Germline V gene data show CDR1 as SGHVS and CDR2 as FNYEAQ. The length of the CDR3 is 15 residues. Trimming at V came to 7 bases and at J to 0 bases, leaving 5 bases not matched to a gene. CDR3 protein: CASMRLAGSYNEQFF. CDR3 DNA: TGTGCCAGCATGCGGCTAGCGGGCTCCTACAATGAGCAGTTCTTC.

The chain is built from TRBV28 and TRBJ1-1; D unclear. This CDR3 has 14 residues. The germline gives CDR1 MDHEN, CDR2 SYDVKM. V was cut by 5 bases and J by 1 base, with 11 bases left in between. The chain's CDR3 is CASSPEPPNTEAFF. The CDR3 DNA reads TGTGCCAGCAGTCCAGAACCGCCGAACACTGAAGCTTTCTTT.

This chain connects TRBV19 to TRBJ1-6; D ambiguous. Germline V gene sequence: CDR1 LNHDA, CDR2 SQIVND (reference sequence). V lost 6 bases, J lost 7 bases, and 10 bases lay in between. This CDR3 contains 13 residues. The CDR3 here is CASSGLINSPLHF. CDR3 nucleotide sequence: TGTGCCAGTAGCGGACTGATAAATTCACCCCTCCACTTT. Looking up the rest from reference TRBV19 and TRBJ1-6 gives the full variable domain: DGGITQSPKYLFRKEGQNVTLSCEQNLNHDAMYWYRQDPGQGLRLIYYSQIVNDFQKGDIAEGYSVSREKKESFPLTVTSAQKNPTAFYLCASSGLINSPLHFGNGTRLTVT.

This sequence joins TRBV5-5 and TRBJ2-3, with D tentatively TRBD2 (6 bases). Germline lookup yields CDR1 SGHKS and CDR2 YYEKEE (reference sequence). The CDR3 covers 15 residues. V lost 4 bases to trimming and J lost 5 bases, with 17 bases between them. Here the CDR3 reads CASSLGTSSGDTQYF. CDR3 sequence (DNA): TGTGCCAGCAGCCTCGGGACTTCCTCGGGAGATACGCAGTATTTT.

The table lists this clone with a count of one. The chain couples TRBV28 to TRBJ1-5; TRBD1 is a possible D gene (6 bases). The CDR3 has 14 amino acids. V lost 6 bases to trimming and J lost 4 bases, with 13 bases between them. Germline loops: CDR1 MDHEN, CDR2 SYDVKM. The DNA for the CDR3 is TGTGCCAGCAGGCAGGGGCGACGGAATCAGCCCCAGCATTTT. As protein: CASRQGRRNQPQHF.

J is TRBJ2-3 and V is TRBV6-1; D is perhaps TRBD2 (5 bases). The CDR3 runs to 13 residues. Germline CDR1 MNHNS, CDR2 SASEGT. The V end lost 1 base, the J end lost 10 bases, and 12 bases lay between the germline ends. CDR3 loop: CASSEDGRVAQYF. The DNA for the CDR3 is TGTGCCAGCAGTGAAGATGGGCGGGTGGCGCAGTATTTT.

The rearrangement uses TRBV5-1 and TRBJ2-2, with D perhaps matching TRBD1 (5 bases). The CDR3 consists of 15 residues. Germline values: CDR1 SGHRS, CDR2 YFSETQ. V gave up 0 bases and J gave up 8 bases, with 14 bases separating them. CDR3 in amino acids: CASSLAPRASGELFF. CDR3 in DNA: TGCGCCAGCAGCTTGGCTCCCAGGGCCTCGGGGGAGCTGTTTTTT.

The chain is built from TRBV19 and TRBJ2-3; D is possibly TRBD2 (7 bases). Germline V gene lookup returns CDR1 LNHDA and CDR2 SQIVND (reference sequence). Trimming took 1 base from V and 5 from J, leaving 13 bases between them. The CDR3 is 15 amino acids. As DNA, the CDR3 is TGTGCCAGTAGTATAGGGGGGGGGCCGGGAGATACGCAGTATTTT. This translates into CASSIGGGPGDTQYF. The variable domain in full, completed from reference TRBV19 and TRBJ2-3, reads DGGITQSPKYLFRKEGQNVTLSCEQNLNHDAMYWYRQDPGQGLRLIYYSQIVNDFQKGDIAEGYSVSREKKESFPLTVTSAQKNPTAFYLCASSIGGGPGDTQYFGPGTRLTVL.

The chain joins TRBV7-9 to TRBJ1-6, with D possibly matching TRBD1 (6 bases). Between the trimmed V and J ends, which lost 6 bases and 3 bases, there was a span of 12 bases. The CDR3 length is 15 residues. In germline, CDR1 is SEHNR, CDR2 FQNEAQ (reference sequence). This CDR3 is CASRGTKDYNSPLHF. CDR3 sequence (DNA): TGTGCCAGCAGGGGGACAAAAGACTATAATTCACCCCTCCACTTT.

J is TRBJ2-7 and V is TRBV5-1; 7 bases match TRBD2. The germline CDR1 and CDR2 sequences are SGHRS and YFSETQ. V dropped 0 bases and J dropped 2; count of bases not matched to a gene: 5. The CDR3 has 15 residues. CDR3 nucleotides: TGCGCCAGCAGCTTGGCGGCTAGCGGAACCTACGAGCAGTACTTC. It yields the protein CASSLAASGTYEQYF.

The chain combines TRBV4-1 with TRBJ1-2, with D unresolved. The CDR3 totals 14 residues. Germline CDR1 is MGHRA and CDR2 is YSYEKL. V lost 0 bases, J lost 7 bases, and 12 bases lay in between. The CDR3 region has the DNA TGCGCCAGCAGCCAAGATGGCGCGGGTTTTGGCTACACCTTC. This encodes CASSQDGAGFGYTF.

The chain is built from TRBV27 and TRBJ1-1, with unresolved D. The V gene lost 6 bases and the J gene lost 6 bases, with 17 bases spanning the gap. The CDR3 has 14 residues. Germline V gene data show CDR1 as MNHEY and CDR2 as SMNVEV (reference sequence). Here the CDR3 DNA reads TGTGCCAGCAGAACATATGCGGGGATCCCTGAAGCTTTCTTT. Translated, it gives CASRTYAGIPEAFF.

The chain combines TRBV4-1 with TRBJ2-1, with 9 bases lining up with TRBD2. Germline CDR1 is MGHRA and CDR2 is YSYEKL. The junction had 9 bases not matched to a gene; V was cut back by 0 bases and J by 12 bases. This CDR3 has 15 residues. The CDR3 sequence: CASSQEGAGGWMQFF. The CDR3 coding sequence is TGCGCCAGCAGCCAAGAGGGTGCGGGAGGGTGGATGCAGTTCTTC.

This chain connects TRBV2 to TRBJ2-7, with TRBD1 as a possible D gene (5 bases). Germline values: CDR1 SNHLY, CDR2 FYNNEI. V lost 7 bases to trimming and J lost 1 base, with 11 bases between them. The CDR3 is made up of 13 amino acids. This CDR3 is CASKWGTSYEQYF. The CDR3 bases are TGTGCCAGCAAGTGGGGCACGTCCTACGAGCAGTACTTC. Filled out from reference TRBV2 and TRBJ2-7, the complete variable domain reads EPEVTQTPSHQVTQMGQEVILRCVPISNHLYFYWYRQILGQKVEFLVSFYNNEISEKSEIFDDQFSVERPDGSNFTLKIRSTKLEDSAMYFCASKWGTSYEQYFGPGTRLTVT.

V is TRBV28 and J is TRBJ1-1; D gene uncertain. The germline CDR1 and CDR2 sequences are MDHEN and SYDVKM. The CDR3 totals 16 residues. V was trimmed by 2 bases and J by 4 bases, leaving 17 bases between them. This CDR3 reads CASSLVFGSGSTEAFF. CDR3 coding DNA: TGTGCCAGCAGTTTAGTTTTTGGCAGCGGGAGCACTGAAGCTTTCTTT.

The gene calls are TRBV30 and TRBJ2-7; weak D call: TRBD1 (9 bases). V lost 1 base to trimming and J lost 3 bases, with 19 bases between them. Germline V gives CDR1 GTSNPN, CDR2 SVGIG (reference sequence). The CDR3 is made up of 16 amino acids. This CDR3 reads CAWSARGGTGLYEQYF. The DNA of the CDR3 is TGTGCCTGGAGTGCCCGGGGGGGGACAGGGCTCTACGAGCAGTACTTC.